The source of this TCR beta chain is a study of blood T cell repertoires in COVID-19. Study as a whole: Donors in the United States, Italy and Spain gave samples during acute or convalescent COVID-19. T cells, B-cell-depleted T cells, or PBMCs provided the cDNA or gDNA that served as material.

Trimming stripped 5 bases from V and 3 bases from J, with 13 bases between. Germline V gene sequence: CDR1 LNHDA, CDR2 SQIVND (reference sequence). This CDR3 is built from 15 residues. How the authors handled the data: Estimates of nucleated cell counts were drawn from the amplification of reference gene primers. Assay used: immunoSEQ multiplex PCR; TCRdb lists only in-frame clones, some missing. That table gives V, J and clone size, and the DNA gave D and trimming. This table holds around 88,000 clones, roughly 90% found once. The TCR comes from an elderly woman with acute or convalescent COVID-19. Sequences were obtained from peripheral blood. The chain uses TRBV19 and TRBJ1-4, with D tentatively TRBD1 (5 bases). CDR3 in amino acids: CASSDVGAANEKLFF. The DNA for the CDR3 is TGTGCCAGTAGTGACGTTGGGGCAGCTAATGAAAAACTGTTTTTT.